This TCR beta chain was recorded in a study of blood T cell repertoires in COVID-19. TCRdb keeps only in-frame clones here, not all; method: immunoSEQ multiplex PCR. The repertoire has roughly 220,000 clones, over 60% of them found once; the top ten carry 4.5% to 7%. The germline V gene encodes CDR1 SNHLY and CDR2 FYNNEI. The germline V and J ends were trimmed by 6 bases and 1 base, with 10 bases remaining between them. This CDR3 has 14 amino acids. The TCR comes from a woman aged 65 to 85 with acute or convalescent COVID-19. Material for sequencing was peripheral blood. The chain employs TRBV2 and TRBJ1-5; D might be TRBD1 (6 bases). DNA for the CDR3: TGTGCCAGCAGAGCAGGGGTAAGCAATCAGCCCCAGCATTTT. Its protein is CASRAGVSNQPQHF.